The T cell receptor beta chain described here comes from a study of identical twins. Germline CDR1 and CDR2: MNHEY and SMNVEV (reference sequence). The length of the CDR3 is 14 residues. V gave up 0 bases and J gave up 4 bases, with 7 bases separating them. This clonotype occurred many times. What it binds is unknown. Study-level findings and limits: Conclusions leaned on cross-sectional statistical analysis and did not track the same donors over time. Among out-of-frame alpha sequences shared by twins, low generation probability occurred in excess. Twin sharing of out-of-frame TCR alpha was underestimated by models in monozygotic pairs.

After template switching added a universal primer site, the resulting cDNA carried unique molecular identifiers. From the 5' RACE reads, TCRdb called clonotypes with MiXCR, one entry per CDR3 protein. The data hold hundreds of thousands of distinct CDR3 sequences, with 8.6% observed a single time. These data were also reused for a study on yellow fever vaccine responses in identical twins.

The chain combines TRBV27 with TRBJ2-1, with D uncertain. The TCR sequence derives from a woman younger than 30 in good health. Input material: PBMCs. CDR3 nucleotide sequence: TGTGCCAGCAGTTTATCCACGAGGTACAATGAGCAGTTCTTC. Amino acids: CASSLSTRYNEQFF.